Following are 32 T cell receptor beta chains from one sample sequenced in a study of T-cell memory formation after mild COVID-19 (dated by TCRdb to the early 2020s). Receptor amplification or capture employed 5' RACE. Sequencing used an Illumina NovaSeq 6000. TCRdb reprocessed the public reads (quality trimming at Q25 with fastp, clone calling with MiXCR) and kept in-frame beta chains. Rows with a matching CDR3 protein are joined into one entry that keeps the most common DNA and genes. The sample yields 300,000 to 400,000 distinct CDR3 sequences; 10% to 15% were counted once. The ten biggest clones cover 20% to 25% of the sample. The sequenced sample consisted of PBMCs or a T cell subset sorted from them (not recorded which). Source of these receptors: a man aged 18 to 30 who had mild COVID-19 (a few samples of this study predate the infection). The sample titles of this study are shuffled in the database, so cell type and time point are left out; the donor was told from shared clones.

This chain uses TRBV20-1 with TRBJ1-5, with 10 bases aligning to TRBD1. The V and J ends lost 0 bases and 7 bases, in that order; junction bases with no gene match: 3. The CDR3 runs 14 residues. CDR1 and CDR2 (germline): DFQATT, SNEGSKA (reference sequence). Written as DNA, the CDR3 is TGCAGTGCTAGAGAAGGACAGGGGGAGCAGCCCCAGCATTTT. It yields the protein CSAREGQGEQPQHF.

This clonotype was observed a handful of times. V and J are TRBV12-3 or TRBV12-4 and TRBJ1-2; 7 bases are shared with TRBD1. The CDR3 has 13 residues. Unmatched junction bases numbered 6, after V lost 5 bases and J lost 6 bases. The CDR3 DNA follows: TGTGCCAGCAGTCCGACAGGGATCCATGGCTACACCTTC. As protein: CASSPTGIHGYTF.

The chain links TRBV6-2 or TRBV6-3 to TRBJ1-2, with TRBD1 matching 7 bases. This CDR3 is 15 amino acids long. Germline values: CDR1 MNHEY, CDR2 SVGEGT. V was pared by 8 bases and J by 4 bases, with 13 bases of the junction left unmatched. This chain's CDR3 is CASGERDRPIYGYTF. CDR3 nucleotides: TGTGCCAGCGGAGAACGGGACAGACCGATCTATGGCTACACCTTC.

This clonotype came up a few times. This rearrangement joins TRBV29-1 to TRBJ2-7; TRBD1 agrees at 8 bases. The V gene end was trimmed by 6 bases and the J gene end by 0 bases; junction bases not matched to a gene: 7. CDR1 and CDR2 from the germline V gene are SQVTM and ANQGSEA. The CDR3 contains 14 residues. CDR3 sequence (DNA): TGCAGCGTGCAAACAGGGGGAAGCTCCTACGAGCAGTACTTC. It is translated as CSVQTGGSSYEQYF.

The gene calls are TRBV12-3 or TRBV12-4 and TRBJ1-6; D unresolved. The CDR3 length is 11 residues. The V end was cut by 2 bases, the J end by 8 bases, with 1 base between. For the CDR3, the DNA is TGTGCCAGCAGTTTATATTCACCCCTCCACTTT. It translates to CASSLYSPLHF.

The CDR3 coding sequence is TGCAGTGCTAGAGGAGAGGTGGGGGACACTGAAGCTTTCTTT. Its protein product is CSARGEVGDTEAFF. The chain joins TRBV20-1 to TRBJ1-1, with D perhaps matching TRBD1 (5 bases). The V gene lost 1 base and the J gene lost 3 bases, with 12 bases spanning the gap. This CDR3 contains 14 residues. CDR1 and CDR2 from the germline V gene are DFQATT and SNEGSKA (reference sequence).

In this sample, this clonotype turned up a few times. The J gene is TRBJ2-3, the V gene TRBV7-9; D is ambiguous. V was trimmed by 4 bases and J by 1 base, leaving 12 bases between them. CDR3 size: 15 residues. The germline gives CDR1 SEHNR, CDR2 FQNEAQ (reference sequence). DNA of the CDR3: TGTGCCAGCAGCTCGGACCCTGACCGCACAGATACGCAGTATTTT. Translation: CASSSDPDRTDTQYF.

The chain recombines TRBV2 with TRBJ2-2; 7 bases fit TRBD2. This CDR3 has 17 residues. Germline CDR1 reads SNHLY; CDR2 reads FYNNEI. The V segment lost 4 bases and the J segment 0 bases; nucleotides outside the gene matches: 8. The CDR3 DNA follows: TGTGCCAGCAGTGTTCTCTTCCGGGGGGCGAACACCGGGGAGCTGTTTTTT. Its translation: CASSVLFRGANTGELFF.

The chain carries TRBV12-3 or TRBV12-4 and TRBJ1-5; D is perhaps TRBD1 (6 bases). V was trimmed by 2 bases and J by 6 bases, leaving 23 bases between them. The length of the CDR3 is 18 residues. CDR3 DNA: TGTGCCAGCAGTTTACGGCCGTGGAGGGGGAGTGGCTTTCAGCCCCAGCATTTT. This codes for CASSLRPWRGSGFQPQHF.

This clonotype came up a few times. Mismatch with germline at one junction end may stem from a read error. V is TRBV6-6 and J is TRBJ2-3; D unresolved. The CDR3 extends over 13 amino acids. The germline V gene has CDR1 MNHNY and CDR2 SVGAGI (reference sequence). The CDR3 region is CASYGDHTDAQYF. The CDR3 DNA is TGTGCCAGTTACGGTGATCACACAGATGCGCAGTATTTT.

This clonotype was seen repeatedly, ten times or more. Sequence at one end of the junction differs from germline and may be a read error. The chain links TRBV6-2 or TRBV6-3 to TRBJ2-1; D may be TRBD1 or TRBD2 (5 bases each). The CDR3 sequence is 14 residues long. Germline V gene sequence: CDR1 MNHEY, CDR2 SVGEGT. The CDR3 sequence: CASSPGSSYNEQFF. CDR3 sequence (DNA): TGCGCCAGCAGCCCAGGGAGCTCCTACAATGAGCAGTTCTTC.

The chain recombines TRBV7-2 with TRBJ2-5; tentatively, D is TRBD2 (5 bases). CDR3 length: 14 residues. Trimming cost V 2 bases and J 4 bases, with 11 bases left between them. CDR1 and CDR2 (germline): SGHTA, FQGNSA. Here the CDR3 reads CASSLNTGVETQYF. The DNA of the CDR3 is TGTGCCAGCAGCTTAAACACCGGGGTAGAGACCCAGTACTTC.

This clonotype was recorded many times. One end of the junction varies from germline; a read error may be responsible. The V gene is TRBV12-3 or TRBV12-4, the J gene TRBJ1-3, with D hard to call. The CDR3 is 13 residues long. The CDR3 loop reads CASSLAAAATIYF. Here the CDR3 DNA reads TGTGCCAGCAGCTTAGCAGCAGCGGCCACCATATATTTT.

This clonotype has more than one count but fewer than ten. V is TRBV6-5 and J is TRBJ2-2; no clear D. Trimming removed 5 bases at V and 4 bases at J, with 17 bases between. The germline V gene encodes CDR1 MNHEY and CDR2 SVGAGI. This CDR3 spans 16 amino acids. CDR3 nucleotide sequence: TGTGCCAGCAGTCTCATCGGACGGAAGCGCACCGGGGAGCTGTTTTTT. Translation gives CASSLIGRKRTGELFF.

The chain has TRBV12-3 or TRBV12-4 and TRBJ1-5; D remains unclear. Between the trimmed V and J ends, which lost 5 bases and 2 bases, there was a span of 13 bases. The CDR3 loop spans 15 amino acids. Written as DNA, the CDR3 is TGTGCCAGCAGTCTCCAACCGGACGGCAATCAGCCCCAGCATTTT. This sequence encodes CASSLQPDGNQPQHF.

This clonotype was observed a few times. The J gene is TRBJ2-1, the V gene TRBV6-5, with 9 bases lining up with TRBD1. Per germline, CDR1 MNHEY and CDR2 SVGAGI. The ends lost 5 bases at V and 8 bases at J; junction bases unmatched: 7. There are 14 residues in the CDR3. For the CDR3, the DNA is TGTGCCAGCAGTCTCGGGACAGGGAGGTATGAGCAGTTCTTC. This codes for CASSLGTGRYEQFF.

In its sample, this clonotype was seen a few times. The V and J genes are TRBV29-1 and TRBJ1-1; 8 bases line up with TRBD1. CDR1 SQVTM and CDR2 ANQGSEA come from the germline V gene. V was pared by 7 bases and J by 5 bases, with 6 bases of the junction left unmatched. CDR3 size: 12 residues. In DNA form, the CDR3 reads TGCAGCGCTCTGACAGGGGAGACTGAAGCTTTCTTT. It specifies CSALTGETEAFF.

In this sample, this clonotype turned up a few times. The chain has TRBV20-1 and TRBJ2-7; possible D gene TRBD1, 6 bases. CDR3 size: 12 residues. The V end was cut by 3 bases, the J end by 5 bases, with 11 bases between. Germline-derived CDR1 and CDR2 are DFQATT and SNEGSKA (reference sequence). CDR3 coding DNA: TGCAGTGCTAGGGCACAGGGACACGAGCAGTACTTC. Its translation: CSARAQGHEQYF.

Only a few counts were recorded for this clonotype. The CDR3 spells CASSPGQGFYEQYF. As DNA, the CDR3 is TGTGCCAGCTCACCGGGACAGGGTTTCTACGAGCAGTACTTC. The chain recombines TRBV18 with TRBJ2-7, with 9 bases fitting TRBD1. The V segment lost 3 bases and the J segment 3 bases; nucleotides outside the gene matches: 3. Germline CDR1 KGHSH, CDR2 LQKENI. The CDR3 is made up of 14 amino acids. The whole variable domain, filled in from reference TRBV18 and TRBJ2-7, reads NAGVMQNPRHLVRRRGQEARLRCSPMKGHSHVYWYRQLPEEGLKFMVYLQKENIIDESGMPKERFSAEFPKEGPSILRIQQVVRGDSAAYFCASSPGQGFYEQYFGPGTRLTVT.

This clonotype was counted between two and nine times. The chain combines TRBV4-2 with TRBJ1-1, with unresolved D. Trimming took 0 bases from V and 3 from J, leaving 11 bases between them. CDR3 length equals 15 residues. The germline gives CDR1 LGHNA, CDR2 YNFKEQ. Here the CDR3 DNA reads TGTGCCAGCAGCCAAGATCAAAAGGTTGACACTGAAGCTTTCTTT. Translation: CASSQDQKVDTEAFF.

The CDR3 here is CASSFQTSGGDTQYF. CDR3 sequence (DNA): TGTGCCAGCAGCTTCCAGACTAGCGGGGGGGATACGCAGTATTTT. This chain connects TRBV7-2 to TRBJ2-3, with TRBD2 identical over 13 bases. This CDR3 has 15 amino acids. With V trimmed by 3 bases and J by 6 bases, 3 bases remained unmatched. Per the germline V gene, CDR1 is SGHTA and CDR2 is FQGNSA.

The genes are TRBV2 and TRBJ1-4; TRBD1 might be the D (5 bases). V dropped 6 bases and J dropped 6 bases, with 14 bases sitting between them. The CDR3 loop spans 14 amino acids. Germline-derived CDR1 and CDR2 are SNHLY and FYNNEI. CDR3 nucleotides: TGTGCCAGCAGAACCAGGGCCCCCGATGAAAAACTGTTTTTT. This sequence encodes CASRTRAPDEKLFF. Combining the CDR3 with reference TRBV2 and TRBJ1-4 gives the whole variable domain EPEVTQTPSHQVTQMGQEVILRCVPISNHLYFYWYRQILGQKVEFLVSFYNNEISEKSEIFDDQFSVERPDGSNFTLKIRSTKLEDSAMYFCASRTRAPDEKLFFGSGTQLSVL.

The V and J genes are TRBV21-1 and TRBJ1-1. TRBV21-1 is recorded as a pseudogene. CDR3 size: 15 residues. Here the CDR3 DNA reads TGTGCCAGCAGCTTTCGATTTGACCTGAACACTGAAGCTTTCTTT. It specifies CASSFRFDLNTEAFF.

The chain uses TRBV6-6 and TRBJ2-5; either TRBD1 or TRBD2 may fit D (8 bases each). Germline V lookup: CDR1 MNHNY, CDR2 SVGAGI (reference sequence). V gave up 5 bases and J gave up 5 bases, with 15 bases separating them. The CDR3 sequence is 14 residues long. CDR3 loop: CASSAGGGGETQYF. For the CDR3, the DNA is TGTGCCAGCAGTGCAGGGGGCGGGGGGGAGACCCAGTACTTC.

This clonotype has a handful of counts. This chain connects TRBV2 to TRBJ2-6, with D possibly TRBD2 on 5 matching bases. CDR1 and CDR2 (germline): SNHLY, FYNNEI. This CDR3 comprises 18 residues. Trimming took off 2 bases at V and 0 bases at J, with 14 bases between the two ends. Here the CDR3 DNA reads TGTGCCAGCAGTGAAAGTGGGAGAATGTACTCTGGGGCCAACGTCCTGACTTTC. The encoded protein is CASSESGRMYSGANVLTF.

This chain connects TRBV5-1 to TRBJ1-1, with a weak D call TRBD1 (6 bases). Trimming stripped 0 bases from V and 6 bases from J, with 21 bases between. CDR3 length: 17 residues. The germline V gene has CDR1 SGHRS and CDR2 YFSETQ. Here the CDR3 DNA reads TGCGCCAGCAGCTTGGGTCCCCCGCGGGGGCGCTCAGCTGAAGCTTTCTTT. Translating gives CASSLGPPRGRSAEAFF.

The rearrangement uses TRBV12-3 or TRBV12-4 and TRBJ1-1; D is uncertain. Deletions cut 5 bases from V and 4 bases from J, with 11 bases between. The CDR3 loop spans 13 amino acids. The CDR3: CASSPIAGTEAFF. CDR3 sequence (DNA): TGTGCCAGCAGTCCTATTGCAGGCACTGAAGCTTTCTTT.

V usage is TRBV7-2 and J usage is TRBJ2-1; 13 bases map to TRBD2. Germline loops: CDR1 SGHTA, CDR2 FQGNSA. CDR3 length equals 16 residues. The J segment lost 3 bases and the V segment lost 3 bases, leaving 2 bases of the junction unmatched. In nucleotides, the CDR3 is TGTGCCAGCAGCTTTACTAGCGGGGGGGTCTACAATGAGCAGTTCTTC. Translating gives CASSFTSGGVYNEQFF.

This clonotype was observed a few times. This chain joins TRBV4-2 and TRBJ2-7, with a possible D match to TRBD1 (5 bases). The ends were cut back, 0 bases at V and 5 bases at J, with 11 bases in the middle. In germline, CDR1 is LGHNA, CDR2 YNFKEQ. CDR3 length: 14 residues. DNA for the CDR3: TGTGCCAGCAGCCAAGAAGGCAGGGATGACGAGCAGTACTTC. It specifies CASSQEGRDDEQYF.

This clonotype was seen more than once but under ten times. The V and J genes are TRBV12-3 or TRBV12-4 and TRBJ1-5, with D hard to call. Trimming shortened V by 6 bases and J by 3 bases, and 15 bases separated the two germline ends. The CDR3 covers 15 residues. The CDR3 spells CASSPNSNLNQPQHF. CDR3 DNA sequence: TGTGCCAGCAGCCCTAACTCAAACCTCAATCAGCCCCAGCATTTT.

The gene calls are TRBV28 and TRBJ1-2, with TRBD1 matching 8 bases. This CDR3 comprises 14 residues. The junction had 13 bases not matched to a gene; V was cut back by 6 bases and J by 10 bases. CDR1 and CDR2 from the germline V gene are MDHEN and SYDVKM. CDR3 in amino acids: CASRDTGTGSFYTF. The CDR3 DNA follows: TGTGCCAGCAGGGATACCGGGACAGGATCCTTCTACACCTTC.

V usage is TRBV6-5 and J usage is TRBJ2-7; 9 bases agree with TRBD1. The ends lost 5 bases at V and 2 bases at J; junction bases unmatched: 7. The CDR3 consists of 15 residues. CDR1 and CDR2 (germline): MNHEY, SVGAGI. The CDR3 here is CASSPGQGWTYEQYF. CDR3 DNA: TGTGCCAGCAGTCCGGGACAGGGATGGACCTACGAGCAGTACTTC.